This entry describes one T cell receptor (beta chain). TCRdb's copy holds only in-frame clones and misses some; the assay was immunoSEQ multiplex PCR. The sample shows roughly 150,000 clones, around 81% of them seen only once. This sample is part of a study of blood T cell repertoires in COVID-19. The CDR3 sequence is 12 residues long. From germline, CDR1 is SGHRS and CDR2 YFSETQ. Trimming removed 7 bases from V and 11 bases from J; junction bases left unmatched: 11. Sequenced material: peripheral blood. This receptor was obtained from a woman at least 80 years old with COVID-19, enrolled during active disease. This chain joins TRBV5-1 and TRBJ1-1; the match to TRBD1 covers 7 bases. The CDR3, as DNA: TGCGCCAGCCGCGACGGGACAGCGGCGGCTTTCTTT. Protein sequence: CASRDGTAAAFF.